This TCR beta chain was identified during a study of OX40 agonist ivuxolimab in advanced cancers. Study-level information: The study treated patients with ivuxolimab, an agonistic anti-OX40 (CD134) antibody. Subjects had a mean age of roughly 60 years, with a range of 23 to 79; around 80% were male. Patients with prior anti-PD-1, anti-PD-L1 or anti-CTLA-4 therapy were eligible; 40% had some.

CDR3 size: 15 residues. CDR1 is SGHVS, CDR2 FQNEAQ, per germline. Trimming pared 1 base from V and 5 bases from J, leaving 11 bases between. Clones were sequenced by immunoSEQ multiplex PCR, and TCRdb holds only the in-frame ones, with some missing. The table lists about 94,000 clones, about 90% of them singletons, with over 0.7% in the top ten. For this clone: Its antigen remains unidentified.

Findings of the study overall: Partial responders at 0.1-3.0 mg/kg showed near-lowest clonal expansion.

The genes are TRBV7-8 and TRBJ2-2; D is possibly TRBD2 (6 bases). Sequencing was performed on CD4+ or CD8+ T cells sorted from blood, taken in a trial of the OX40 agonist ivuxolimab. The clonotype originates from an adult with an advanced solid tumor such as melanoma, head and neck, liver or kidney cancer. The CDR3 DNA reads TGTGCCAGCAGCTTAGTGGCGGGATCGACCGGGGAGCTGTTTTTT. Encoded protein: CASSLVAGSTGELFF. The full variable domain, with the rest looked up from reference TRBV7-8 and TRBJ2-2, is GAGVSQSPRYKVAKRGQDVALRCDPISGHVSLFWYQQALGQGPEFLTYFQNEAQLDKSGLPSDRFFAERPEGSVSTLKIQRTQQEDSAVYLCASSLVAGSTGELFFGEGSRLTVL.